This T cell receptor beta chain was identified during a study of CD8 T cells in ankylosing spondylitis. Whole-study findings and limits: Significant enrichment of disease-linked clones was reportedly seen in matched ankylosing spondylitis synovial fluid. Earlier authors reported some of these motif variants in reactive arthritis synovial fluid and blood. A TCR beta motif of about eight highly homologous variants seemed to mark ankylosing spondylitis blood. Disease-linked clones had a CD8+ phenotype and relatively low frequency in peripheral blood.

This CDR3 contains 13 residues. V was clipped by 3 bases and J by 10 bases, with 10 bases between them. Worth noting for this clonotype: The target antigen is unknown.

Quantitative molecular-barcoded 5'-RACE generated the TCR beta libraries. TCRdb reprocessed the 5' RACE reads with MiXCR, giving one entry per CDR3 protein. The sample shows hundreds of thousands of distinct CDR3 sequences, roughly 18% of them seen only once. The TCR was taken from a male donor with ankylosing spondylitis. V and J are TRBV12-3 or TRBV12-4 and TRBJ1-6, with D perhaps matching TRBD1 (5 bases). Sample: blood, either unsorted or a sorted T cell fraction (not recorded which). The CDR3 sequence is CASSFDSQSPLHF. CDR3 sequence (DNA): TGTGCCAGCAGTTTCGACAGTCAGTCACCCCTCCACTTT.